The 18 T cell receptor beta chains given below trace back to one sample, sequenced in a study of shared clonotypes between healthy human individuals. TCRdb keeps only in-frame clones here, not all; method: immunoSEQ multiplex PCR. The sample carries 97,000 or so clones, around half recorded once. The sequencing sample was made of PBMCs. All receptors derive from a woman aged 40 to 50 in good health. Some clones in this sample may be carry-over from other donors' samples.

This clone was recorded many times. The chain uses TRBV29-1 and TRBJ2-7; possible D gene TRBD2, 5 bases. The ends were cut back, 2 bases at V and 3 bases at J, with 8 bases in the middle. The germline gives CDR1 SQVTM, CDR2 ANQGSEA. This CDR3 region has 12 residues. This CDR3 reads CSVERDNYEQYF. The CDR3 coding sequence is TGCAGCGTTGAACGGGATAACTACGAGCAGTACTTC.

This clone was picked up a small number of times. V and J are TRBV5-1 and TRBJ2-1; D is uncertain. V was cut by 5 bases and J by 5 bases, with 11 bases left in between. The germline gives CDR1 SGHRS, CDR2 YFSETQ. The CDR3 length is 13 residues. The CDR3 bases are TGCGCCAGCAGGGCCCATGGAAACAATGAGCAGTTCTTC. It encodes CASRAHGNNEQFF.

Many counts were recorded for this clone. The rearrangement uses TRBV4-2 and TRBJ2-7; 10 nucleotides line up with TRBD1. This CDR3 has 15 amino acids. Germline V CDR1 and CDR2: LGHNA, YNFKEQ. J was trimmed by 6 bases and V by 1 base; bases with no gene match: 6. For the CDR3, the DNA is TGTGCCAGCAGCCAAGTTTTCGGGACAGGGGTCGAGCAGTACTTC. Residues: CASSQVFGTGVEQYF.

This clone was seen ten or more times. The genes are TRBV2 and TRBJ2-1; TRBD2 aligns across 11 bases. The germline V gene has CDR1 SNHLY and CDR2 FYNNEI. The CDR3 contains 15 residues. J lost 5 bases, V lost 7 bases, and 7 bases had no gene match. In DNA form, the CDR3 reads TGTGCCAGCAACCCACTAGCGGGAGTGGACAATGAGCAGTTCTTC. Its protein is CASNPLAGVDNEQFF.

J is TRBJ2-3 and V is TRBV30, with 9 bases aligning to TRBD2. After removal of 4 bases from V and 4 bases from J, the junction contained 6 bases not matched to a gene. The CDR3 is 14 amino acids. Germline lookup yields CDR1 GTSNPN and CDR2 SVGIG (reference sequence). The CDR3 DNA sequence: TGTGCCTGGAAGGCGTTAGCGGGAGCAGATACGCAGTATTTT. As protein: CAWKALAGADTQYF. Full variable domain (outside the CDR3, taken from reference TRBV30 and TRBJ2-3): SQTIHQWPATLVQPVGSPLSLECTVEGTSNPNLYWYRQAAGRGLQLLFYSVGIGQISSEVPQNLSASRPQDRQFILSSKKLLLSDSGFYLCAWKALAGADTQYFGPGTRLTVL.

There are a few counts of this clone. The chain couples TRBV5-1 to TRBJ2-7, with a weak D call TRBD2 (5 bases). Trimming stripped 7 bases from V and 4 bases from J, with 18 bases between. CDR1 is SGHRS and CDR2 is YFSETQ in the germline V gene. This CDR3 comprises 14 residues. The CDR3 bases are TGCGCCAGCCGAGATACTGGGAGAGGGTACGAGCAGTACTTC. It is translated as CASRDTGRGYEQYF.

Concerning this clone: This sequence is one base from a far larger clone and is likely a read error. No conserved phenylalanine or tryptophan is present at the end of the CDR3, so a read error is the likely explanation. V usage is TRBV5-1 and J usage is TRBJ1-3, with D maybe TRBD1 (5 bases). V was shortened by 2 bases and J by 0 bases, with 9 bases between the two germline ends. Germline V CDR1 and CDR2: SGHRS, YFSETQ. The CDR3 loop spans 15 amino acids. The CDR3 region has the DNA TGCGCCAGCAGCTTAGGGACGTTCTCTGGAAACACCATATATTCT. Translated: CASSLGTFSGNTIYS.

The chain recombines TRBV2 with TRBJ2-1; 16 bases map to TRBD2. The CDR3 spans 14 residues. CDR1 is SNHLY and CDR2 is FYNNEI in the germline V gene. The junction had 8 bases not matched to a gene; V was cut back by 6 bases and J by 15 bases. Here the CDR3 DNA reads TGTGCCAGCAGCCCCGGGACTAGCGGGAGGGGGGGGTTCTTC. Translated: CASSPGTSGRGGFF.

This clone has only a few counts. Just one base apart from a much larger clone, this may be a read error. J is TRBJ1-4 and V is TRBV7-2; D gene ambiguous. Deletions cut 5 bases from V and 12 bases from J, with 7 bases between. From germline, CDR1 is SGHTA and CDR2 FQGNSA. CDR3 length equals 10 residues. The chain's CDR3 is CASSTYELFF. The CDR3 DNA is TGTGCCAGCAGCACCTACGAACTGTTTTTT.

This clone was counted many times. Other nucleotide sequences in the sample specify the same CDR3. This chain links TRBV28 with TRBJ2-5; D ambiguous. With 3 bases removed from V and 4 bases from J, the gap between germline ends came to 6 bases. Germline V gene sequence: CDR1 MDHEN, CDR2 SYDVKM. This CDR3 has 12 residues. The CDR3 coding sequence is TGTGCCAGCAGTTTCCTAAGAGAGACCCAGTACTTC. It specifies CASSFLRETQYF.

Remarks on this clone: This is likely an artifact of a read error, given a far larger clone one base away. The sample has other DNA sequences that encode this CDR3 too. V is TRBV20-1 and J is TRBJ2-3; D perhaps matches TRBD2 (6 bases). The CDR3 has 10 amino acids. CDR1 is DFQATT, CDR2 SNEGSKA, per germline (reference sequence). The CDR3 DNA follows: TGCAGCGCTACTCGGGAGACGCAGTATTTT. Its protein product is CSATRETQYF.

In this sample, this clone turned up many times. The chain employs TRBV4-1 and TRBJ1-1, with TRBD1 matching over 7 bases. The ends lost 2 bases at V and 5 bases at J; junction bases unmatched: 8. The CDR3 loop spans 15 amino acids. CDR1 is MGHRA, CDR2 YSYEKL, per germline. CDR3 coding DNA: TGCGCCAGCAGCCAACCCCAGGGGGTGGGAACTGAAGCTTTCTTT. Residues: CASSQPQGVGTEAFF.

There are a few counts of this clone. The genes are TRBV5-1 and TRBJ2-7, with 8 bases matching TRBD1. The CDR3 sequence is 16 residues long. J lost 4 bases, V lost 4 bases, and 13 bases had no gene match. Germline assignment: CDR1 SGHRS and CDR2 YFSETQ. The CDR3 bases are TGCGCCAGCAGCCTGGACGGACAGGGAAAGATTTACGAGCAGTACTTC. Protein: CASSLDGQGKIYEQYF.

The genes are TRBV28 and TRBJ1-4; D possibly corresponds to TRBD1 (5 bases). V was cut by 1 base and J by 6 bases, with 15 bases left in between. Per germline, CDR1 MDHEN and CDR2 SYDVKM. The CDR3 has 16 amino acids. As DNA, the CDR3 is TGTGCCAGCAGTTTATTCCGGACACGGGGGGATGAAAAACTGTTTTTT. Residues: CASSLFRTRGDEKLFF.

J is TRBJ1-2 and V is TRBV7-8; D not resolved. The CDR3 loop spans 13 amino acids. Germline V gene data show CDR1 as SGHVS and CDR2 as FQNEAQ. V was cut by 1 base and J by 8 bases, with 11 bases left in between. As DNA, the CDR3 is TGTGCCAGCAGCTTAGTTTCTAGTGGAGGCTACACCTTC. It is translated as CASSLVSSGGYTF.

This sequence joins TRBV7-2 and TRBJ1-2; D is ambiguous. The CDR3 runs to 16 residues. In germline, CDR1 is SGHTA, CDR2 FQGNSA. The germline V and J ends were trimmed by 5 bases and 8 bases, with 24 bases remaining between them. CDR3 region: CASSRIPPSSTMGYTF. CDR3 nucleotide sequence: TGTGCCAGCAGCCGCATCCCGCCCTCTTCGACTATGGGCTACACCTTC.

Many counts were recorded for this clone. The chain joins TRBV29-1 to TRBJ2-7, with D possibly TRBD1 on 6 matching bases. The CDR3 is 11 residues long. With 4 bases removed from V and 3 bases from J, the gap between germline ends came to 7 bases. Germline V gene lookup returns CDR1 SQVTM and CDR2 ANQGSEA. The CDR3: CSVVRGYEQYF. Written as DNA, the CDR3 is TGCAGCGTTGTCAGGGGCTACGAGCAGTACTTC.

This rearrangement joins TRBV15 to TRBJ2-5; D remains ambiguous. Trimming stripped 0 bases from V and 4 bases from J, with 12 bases between. This CDR3 is built from 15 residues. Germline CDR1 is LNHNV and CDR2 is YYDKDF (reference sequence). The CDR3 loop reads CATSRDPLGAETQYF. CDR3 nucleotide sequence: TGTGCCACCAGCAGAGATCCCCTGGGCGCAGAGACCCAGTACTTC.